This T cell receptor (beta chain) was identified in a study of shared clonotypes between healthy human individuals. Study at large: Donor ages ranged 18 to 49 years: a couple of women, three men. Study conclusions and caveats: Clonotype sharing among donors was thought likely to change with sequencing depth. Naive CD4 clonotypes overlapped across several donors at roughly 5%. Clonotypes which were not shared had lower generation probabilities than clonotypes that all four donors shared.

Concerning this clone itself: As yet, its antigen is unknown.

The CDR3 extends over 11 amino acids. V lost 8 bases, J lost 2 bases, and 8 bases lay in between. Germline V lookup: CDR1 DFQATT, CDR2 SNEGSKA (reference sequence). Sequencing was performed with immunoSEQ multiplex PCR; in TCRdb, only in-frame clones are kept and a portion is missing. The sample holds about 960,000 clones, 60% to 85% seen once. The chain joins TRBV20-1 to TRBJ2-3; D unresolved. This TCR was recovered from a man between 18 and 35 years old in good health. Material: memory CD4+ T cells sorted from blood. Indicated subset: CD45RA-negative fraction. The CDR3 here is CSPSITDTQYF. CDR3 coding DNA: TGCAGTCCGTCAATCACAGATACGCAGTATTTT.